Presented here are 32 T cell receptor beta chains from one specimen sequenced in a study of blood T cell repertoires in COVID-19. Libraries were prepared by immunoSEQ multiplex PCR; TCRdb keeps only in-frame clonotypes and omits some of them. The sample lists roughly 110,000 clones, around 86% seen once, with 7.9% in the top ten. Sequencing used peripheral blood. These receptors originate from a man in his 70s with acute or convalescent COVID-19.

This clone was detected a few times. The chain combines TRBV19 with TRBJ2-2; no reliable D call. Looked up from germline, CDR1 is LNHDA and CDR2 is SQIVND (reference sequence). Trimming cost V 3 bases and J 6 bases, with 8 bases left between them. The CDR3 contains 13 residues. DNA for the CDR3: TGTGCCAGTAGTATCCCCGCAGCCGGGGAGCTGTTTTTT. Its translation is CASSIPAAGELFF.

The chain joins TRBV30 to TRBJ1-1, with D perhaps matching TRBD1 (5 bases). The CDR3 spans 16 residues. Germline values: CDR1 GTSNPN, CDR2 SVGIG (reference sequence). The V and J ends lost 5 bases and 3 bases respectively, with 22 bases between them. The CDR3, as DNA: TGTGCCTGGTCGCCCCTACGCGGGGGAGAAGACACTGAAGCTTTCTTT. Protein product: CAWSPLRGGEDTEAFF.

The chain couples TRBV12-3 or TRBV12-4 to TRBJ2-7, with a weak D call TRBD1 (6 bases). The CDR3 has 11 residues. V gave up 6 bases and J gave up 12 bases, with 15 bases separating them. CDR3 sequence: CASRGDITMYF. CDR3 nucleotide sequence: TGTGCCAGCAGGGGGGACATAACCATGTACTTC.

This clone showed up just a few times. The V gene is TRBV5-1, the J gene TRBJ1-2, with D possibly matching TRBD1 (6 bases). The CDR3 is 16 amino acids. Germline V gene data show CDR1 as SGHRS and CDR2 as YFSETQ. V lost 0 bases and J 6 bases, leaving 18 bases between the germline ends. The CDR3 sequence is CASSLGDRGQTDGYTF. The CDR3 nucleotides are TGCGCCAGCAGCTTGGGAGACAGAGGACAGACCGATGGCTACACCTTC.

This clone was detected once. The rearrangement joins TRBV27 to TRBJ2-7, with TRBD1 identical over 7 bases. Looked up from germline, CDR1 is MNHEY and CDR2 is SMNVEV (reference sequence). The V and J ends lost 3 bases and 2 bases, in that order; junction bases with no gene match: 4. The CDR3 has 14 residues. In DNA form, the CDR3 reads TGTGCCAGCAGTTTCGGGACAGACACCTACGAGCAGTACTTC. Protein: CASSFGTDTYEQYF.

J is TRBJ2-1 and V is TRBV13; the D gene is possibly TRBD2 (6 bases). The germline V gene has CDR1 PRHDT and CDR2 FYEKMQ (reference sequence). The CDR3 contains 14 residues. Trimming left V 5 bases short and J 6 bases short, with 14 bases between. CDR3: CASSPAGTVNEQFF. CDR3 in DNA: TGTGCCAGCAGCCCCGCCGGGACTGTCAATGAGCAGTTCTTC.

This rearrangement joins TRBV4-2 to TRBJ2-2, with D possibly being TRBD1 (6 bases). Trimming cost V 0 bases and J 6 bases, with 14 bases left between them. In germline, CDR1 is LGHNA, CDR2 YNFKEQ. The CDR3 sequence is 16 residues long. CDR3 residues: CASSQDRGGRAGELFF. The CDR3 bases are TGTGCCAGCAGCCAAGATCGAGGGGGAAGGGCCGGGGAGCTGTTTTTT.

The V gene is TRBV6-6, the J gene TRBJ1-1; D perhaps matches TRBD1 (5 bases). CDR1 is MNHNY, CDR2 SVGAGI, per germline (reference sequence). The CDR3 contains 14 residues. Trimming removed 4 bases at V and 4 bases at J, with 13 bases between. Written as DNA, the CDR3 is TGTGCCAGCAGTTCGGGTTTCGGGGGCACTGAAGCTTTCTTT. Translating gives CASSSGFGGTEAFF.

The chain links TRBV19 to TRBJ1-1; D remains unclear. Looked up from germline, CDR1 is LNHDA and CDR2 is SQIVND (reference sequence). The CDR3 covers 14 residues. Deletions cut 7 bases from V and 2 bases from J, with 14 bases between. CDR3 in amino acids: CASIGSGGNTEAFF. CDR3 DNA: TGTGCCAGTATTGGCAGCGGAGGAAACACTGAAGCTTTCTTT.

J is TRBJ1-4 and V is TRBV18; D is ambiguous. Per germline, CDR1 KGHSH and CDR2 LQKENI. Trimming pared 3 bases from V and 6 bases from J, leaving 2 bases between. The CDR3 sequence is 11 residues long. DNA of the CDR3: TGTGCCAGCTCACCCGATGAAAAACTGTTTTTT. Protein product: CASSPDEKLFF.

The rearrangement joins TRBV28 to TRBJ1-2; 8 bases line up with TRBD1. The CDR3 extends over 13 amino acids. Germline loops: CDR1 MDHEN, CDR2 SYDVKM. V dropped 5 bases and J dropped 5; count of bases not matched to a gene: 4. The CDR3, as DNA: TGTGCCAGCAGTGACAGGGGTTTTTATGGCTACACCTTC. This gives the protein CASSDRGFYGYTF.

This chain joins TRBV3-1 (or the pseudogene TRBV3-2) and TRBJ2-2; maybe TRBD2 (5 bases). V was pared by 1 base and J by 4 bases, with 10 bases between. Germline-derived CDR1 and CDR2 are LGHDT and YNNKEL (reference sequence). The CDR3 spans 15 residues. The CDR3: CASSQVALATGELFF. The CDR3 DNA follows: TGTGCCAGCAGCCAAGTCGCGCTAGCCACCGGGGAGCTGTTTTTT.

The chain joins TRBV30 to TRBJ2-3, with a weak D call TRBD1 (5 bases). CDR1 is GTSNPN and CDR2 is SVGIG in the germline V gene (reference sequence). The length of the CDR3 is 17 residues. The V end lost 1 base, the J end lost 2 bases, and 19 bases lay between the germline ends. The CDR3 here is CAWSGRRGLLITDTQYF. In DNA form, the CDR3 reads TGTGCCTGGAGTGGCAGAAGGGGTCTCCTCATCACAGATACGCAGTATTTT.

The chain combines TRBV24-1 with TRBJ2-1; D remains ambiguous. Trimming cost V 4 bases and J 9 bases, with 12 bases left between them. This CDR3 region has 13 residues. Germline loops: CDR1 KGHDR, CDR2 SFDVKD. In DNA, the CDR3 is TGTGCCACCAGTGAGAACTCCCGCGGTGAGCAGTTCTTC. It translates to CATSENSRGEQFF.

The chain couples TRBV5-1 to TRBJ1-4; D unclear. Germline V gene data show CDR1 as SGHRS and CDR2 as YFSETQ. V lost 0 bases to trimming and J lost 6 bases, with 6 bases between them. The length of the CDR3 is 13 residues. CDR3 nucleotide sequence: TGCGCCAGCAGCTTGGGTATAGATGAAAAACTGTTTTTT. Translated: CASSLGIDEKLFF.

The V gene is TRBV18, the J gene TRBJ2-2, with 8 bases lining up with TRBD1. The CDR3 is made up of 15 amino acids. V dropped 6 bases and J dropped 2; count of bases not matched to a gene: 5. Looked up from germline, CDR1 is KGHSH and CDR2 is LQKENI. The chain's CDR3 is CASSLGQGNTGELFF. The CDR3 DNA reads TGTGCCAGCTCCCTCGGACAGGGCAACACCGGGGAGCTGTTTTTT.

The CDR3 DNA is TGTGCCAGCAGTTATCGGCAGGGGGCGTACGAGCAGTACTTC. Its translation is CASSYRQGAYEQYF. The chain joins TRBV6-6 to TRBJ2-7; 8 bases match TRBD1. Per germline, CDR1 MNHNY and CDR2 SVGAGI (reference sequence). The CDR3 consists of 14 residues. V dropped 3 bases and J dropped 4; count of bases not matched to a gene: 5.

The genes are TRBV5-6 and TRBJ2-3; a possible D gene is TRBD1 (5 bases). The CDR3 contains 17 residues. The ends were cut back, 3 bases at V and 7 bases at J, with 24 bases in the middle. The germline CDR1 and CDR2 sequences are SGHDT and YYEEEE. Written as DNA, the CDR3 is TGTGCCAGCAGCTCCTCATCGACAGCAGTAAGAACTAATACGCAGTATTTT. This translates into CASSSSSTAVRTNTQYF. The full variable domain, completed using reference TRBV5-6 and TRBJ2-3, is DAGVTQSPTHLIKTRGQQVTLRCSPKSGHDTVSWYQQALGQGPQFIFQYYEEEERQRGNFPDRFSGHQFPNYSSELNVNALLLGDSALYLCASSSSSTAVRTNTQYFGPGTRLTVL.

The genes are TRBV28 and TRBJ1-5; D is unresolved. CDR1 and CDR2 (germline): MDHEN, SYDVKM. The CDR3 covers 12 residues. Trimming took off 6 bases at V and 7 bases at J, with 10 bases between the two ends. The CDR3 spells CASRQSLQPQHF. CDR3 nucleotides: TGTGCCAGCAGACAATCTTTGCAGCCCCAGCATTTT.

This sequence joins TRBV10-2 and TRBJ2-5; D unresolved. V shed 4 bases and J shed 5 bases, with 8 bases lying between them. The CDR3 is 12 residues long. CDR1 is WSHSY and CDR2 is SAAADI in the germline V gene. CDR3 sequence reads: CASSVRRETQYF. In DNA, the CDR3 is TGCGCCAGCAGTGTTAGGCGGGAGACCCAGTACTTC.

V usage is TRBV5-1 and J usage is TRBJ1-4, with TRBD1 matching 7 bases. The trim removed 2 bases at V and 4 bases at J, leaving 5 bases unmatched. The CDR3 sequence is 15 residues long. Germline lookup yields CDR1 SGHRS and CDR2 YFSETQ. DNA for the CDR3: TGCGCCAGCAGCTTAGCAGGACAGGATAATGAAAAACTGTTTTTT. Its protein product is CASSLAGQDNEKLFF.

The genes are TRBV11-2 and TRBJ2-1; 11 bases line up with TRBD2. Trimming at V came to 7 bases and at J to 7 bases, leaving 12 bases not matched to a gene. CDR1 is SGHAT and CDR2 is FQNNGV in the germline V gene. CDR3 length: 16 residues. In nucleotides, the CDR3 is TGTGCCAGCACCCCCTCAAGTAGCGGGGGGGCGAATGAGCAGTTCTTC. Translated: CASTPSSSGGANEQFF.

J is TRBJ1-2 and V is TRBV5-1, with a possible D match to TRBD1 (6 bases). The germline CDR1 and CDR2 sequences are SGHRS and YFSETQ. V gave up 2 bases and J gave up 14 bases, with 19 bases separating them. The CDR3 sequence is 13 residues long. The CDR3 region has the DNA TGCGCCAGCAGCTTCATCCACAGGGACGGTGGGACCTTC. It translates to CASSFIHRDGGTF.

The V gene is TRBV11-2, the J gene TRBJ2-3; 7 bases are a match to TRBD1. This CDR3 contains 15 residues. The germline CDR1 and CDR2 sequences are SGHAT and FQNNGV. V lost 5 bases and J lost 4; bases outside the gene matches: 9. The chain's CDR3 is CASSDRTGRADTQYF. DNA for the CDR3: TGTGCCAGCAGCGATAGGACAGGAAGGGCAGATACGCAGTATTTT. Full variable domain (outside the CDR3, taken from reference TRBV11-2 and TRBJ2-3): EAGVAQSPRYKIIEKRQSVAFWCNPISGHATLYWYQQILGQGPKLLIQFQNNGVVDDSQLPKDRFSAERLKGVDSTLKIQPAKLEDSAVYLCASSDRTGRADTQYFGPGTRLTVL.

This clone has only a few counts. The J gene is TRBJ1-2, the V gene TRBV12-3 or TRBV12-4; D is unresolved. V dropped 3 bases and J dropped 1 base, with 6 bases sitting between them. The length of the CDR3 is 13 residues. DNA for the CDR3: TGTGCCAGCAGTTTGTACAGTAACTATGGCTACACCTTC. It yields the protein CASSLYSNYGYTF.

V is TRBV5-1 and J is TRBJ1-1; 7 bases match TRBD1. Germline CDR1 SGHRS, CDR2 YFSETQ. V gave up 4 bases and J gave up 1 base; unmatched junction bases: 1. This CDR3 spans 13 amino acids. CDR3 in amino acids: CASSRGPNTEAFF. The CDR3 DNA sequence: TGCGCCAGCAGCAGGGGGCCGAACACTGAAGCTTTCTTT.

The chain links TRBV6-7 to TRBJ2-3; TRBD2 is a possible D gene (5 bases). TRBV6-7 is noted as an ORF with a role that remains uncertain. This CDR3 comprises 14 residues. V lost 8 bases and J lost 0, with 12 bases in between. The CDR3 coding sequence is TGTGCCAGCGGACCCGGGGAAAGCACAGATACGCAGTATTTT. The encoded protein is CASGPGESTDTQYF.

V and J are TRBV12-5 and TRBJ2-1; D is possibly TRBD2 (6 bases). Germline V gene lookup returns CDR1 LGHNT and CDR2 FRNRAP. Trimming pared 0 bases from V and 10 bases from J, leaving 7 bases between. The CDR3 runs to 12 residues. The CDR3 nucleotides are TGTGCTAGTGGTTTGGTACGGGAGGAGCAGTTCTTC. Amino acid sequence: CASGLVREEQFF.

CDR3 loop: CSVDPSQGSEAFF. Here the CDR3 DNA reads TGCAGCGTTGACCCCAGCCAGGGGTCTGAAGCTTTCTTT. The chain links TRBV29-1 to TRBJ1-1, with a tentative D call TRBD1 (6 bases). V was cut by 3 bases and J by 6 bases, with 14 bases left in between. This CDR3 spans 13 amino acids. Germline values: CDR1 SQVTM, CDR2 ANQGSEA.

This chain uses TRBV5-5 with TRBJ1-1; weak D call: TRBD1 (6 bases). Per germline, CDR1 SGHKS and CDR2 YYEKEE (reference sequence). V was clipped by 4 bases and J by 3 bases, with 16 bases between them. The length of the CDR3 is 15 residues. Written as DNA, the CDR3 is TGTGCCAGCAGCACCGCGACAGGTAGGGACACTGAAGCTTTCTTT. Amino acid sequence: CASSTATGRDTEAFF.

This chain joins TRBV4-2 and TRBJ2-7; 10 nucleotides line up with TRBD1. The V gene's germline CDR1 is LGHNA and CDR2 YNFKEQ. V lost 0 bases, J lost 6 bases, and 5 bases stayed unmatched. The CDR3 runs 15 residues. CDR3 DNA sequence: TGTGCCAGCAGCCAAGACCGGGACAGGGGTCGCGAGCAGTACTTC. Translating it yields CASSQDRDRGREQYF.

The table lists this clone with a few counts. The CDR3 DNA follows: TGTGCCAGCACCTTCCCCCCCGGGAAGGAGTTACTCAAAAACATTCAGTACTTC. As protein: CASTFPPGKELLKNIQYF. V usage is TRBV11-2 and J usage is TRBJ2-4, with D perhaps matching TRBD2 (5 bases). V was shortened by 7 bases and J by 3 bases, with 25 bases between the two germline ends. Per germline, CDR1 SGHAT and CDR2 FQNNGV. CDR3 size: 18 residues.